Listed below are T cell receptor beta chains from one sample, sequenced in a study of blood T cell repertoires in COVID-19. The data were produced by immunoSEQ multiplex PCR, yet TCRdb's version contains in-frame clones alone and is incomplete. The sample comprises about 130,000 clones, around 81% of which are singletons, and about 4% rests with the top ten. Material: peripheral blood. The receptors stem from a woman between 50 and 59 years old with acute or convalescent COVID-19. CDR3s include the opening cysteine and the closing phenylalanine or tryptophan. Fields, in order: clone size, J gene, V gene, D gene, CDR3 protein, CDR3 DNA. D genes are given only for firm matches. The size entry is marked missing in some rows and otherwise reads once, few, many or a size class.

>-|TRBJ2-3|TRBV5-1|TRBD1
CASSLQGQGASDTQYF
TGCGCCAGCAGCTTACAGGGACAGGGGGCGTCGGATACGCAGTATTTT
>-|TRBJ2-7|TRBV28|TRBD2
CASSEAGYSYEQYF
TGTGCCAGCAGCGAAGCGGGATACTCCTACGAGCAGTACTTC
>-|TRBJ2-7|TRBV5-1|TRBD2
CASRGSTSGTEQYF
TGCGCCAGCAGAGGGTCGACTAGCGGGACCGAGCAGTACTTC
>once|TRBJ1-6|TRBV7-8|-
CASSLEARNSPLHF
TGTGCCAGCAGCTTAGAGGCGCGGAATTCACCCCTCCACTTT
>few|TRBJ1-1|TRBV5-5|-
CASSSLTENTEAFF
TGTGCCAGCAGCTCCCTGACAGAGAACACTGAAGCTTTCTTT
>-|TRBJ2-1|TRBV25-1|TRBD2
CASSEHAAGANEQFF
TGTGCCAGCAGTGAACATGCCGCGGGAGCCAATGAGCAGTTCTTC
>-|TRBJ2-4|TRBV18|TRBD2
CASSPQTSGSECVF
TGTGCCAGCTCACCACAGACTAGCGGGAGTGAATGCGTCTTC
>-|TRBJ1-1|TRBV2|-
CASSDGGNTEAFF
TGTGCCAGCAGTGACGGGGGGAACACTGAAGCTTTCTTT
>-|TRBJ2-7|TRBV18|TRBD1
CASSPLSTGDEQYF
TGTGCCAGCTCACCACTTTCGACAGGGGACGAGCAGTACTTC
>-|TRBJ2-1|TRBV6-2/TRBV6-3|TRBD2
CASSYSVREGSSYNEQFF
TGTGCCAGCAGTTACTCAGTCCGGGAGGGGAGCTCCTACAATGAGCAGTTCTTC
>-|TRBJ2-5|TRBV2|TRBD1
CASTPGQGGETQYF
TGTGCCAGCACCCCTGGACAGGGGGGCGAGACCCAGTACTTC
>few|TRBJ1-5|TRBV7-8|-
CATSGGHNQPQHF
TGTGCCACATCCGGGGGGCACAATCAGCCCCAGCATTTT
>-|TRBJ1-4|TRBV7-2|-
CASSLRHWNEKLFF
TGTGCCAGCAGCCTTCGACATTGGAACGAAAAACTGTTTTTT
>once|TRBJ1-1|TRBV5-1|-
CASSLEGLGTEAFF
TGCGCCAGCAGCTTGGAGGGGTTGGGCACTGAAGCTTTCTTT
>-|TRBJ2-2|TRBV5-5|TRBD2
CASRTSGRGTGELFF
TGTGCCAGCAGAACTAGCGGGAGAGGAACCGGGGAGCTGTTTTTT
>-|TRBJ1-1|TRBV7-9|-
CASSLAQWPNTEAFF
TGTGCCAGCAGCTTAGCGCAATGGCCGAACACTGAAGCTTTCTTT
>-|TRBJ2-1|TRBV7-9|TRBD2
CASSLVAGDLGEQFF
TGTGCCAGCAGCTTAGTGGCGGGAGACTTAGGTGAGCAGTTCTTC
>-|TRBJ2-7|TRBV13|-
CASSRRGFGTNEQYF
TGTGCCAGCAGTCGTAGGGGATTCGGGACAAACGAGCAGTACTTC
>-|TRBJ1-2|TRBV19|TRBD1
CASSQGAELGYTF
TGTGCCAGTTCACAGGGGGCAGAGTTGGGCTACACCTTC
>-|TRBJ1-3|TRBV2|-
CASRGGQGRGNTIYF
TGTGCCAGCAGGGGGGGGCAGGGACGAGGAAACACCATATATTTT
>-|TRBJ2-2|TRBV7-8|TRBD2
CASSPLGAGVAGELFF
TGTGCCAGCAGCCCCCTTGGGGCGGGAGTTGCCGGGGAGCTGTTTTTT
>-|TRBJ1-2|TRBV5-4|-
CASSSGTLNYGYTF
TGTGCCAGCAGTTCCGGGACTTTAAACTACGGCTACACCTTC
>-|TRBJ2-3|TRBV29-1|TRBD2
CSVEALAGGRGDTQYF
TGCAGCGTTGAAGCTCTAGCGGGGGGGAGAGGAGATACGCAGTATTTT
>-|TRBJ2-7|TRBV7-2|TRBD2
CASSSRTSGRVYEQYF
TGTGCCAGCAGCTCTCGGACTAGCGGGAGGGTCTACGAGCAGTACTTC
>few|TRBJ2-7|TRBV28|-
CASNEIGLASYEQYF
TGTGCCAGCAACGAAATCGGGCTAGCGAGCTACGAGCAGTACTTC
>-|TRBJ1-2|TRBV7-3|TRBD1
CASSLGQAGGYTF
TGTGCCAGCAGCTTGGGACAGGCCGGTGGGTACACCTTC
>-|TRBJ2-5|TRBV7-8|TRBD2
CASSPPREEAQYF
TGTGCCAGCAGCCCCCCCCGGGAGGAGGCCCAGTACTTC
>once|TRBJ2-5|TRBV19|-
CASSIKGDQETQYF
TGTGCCAGTAGTATTAAGGGGGACCAAGAGACCCAGTACTTC
>-|TRBJ1-1|TRBV30|TRBD1
CAWSQDRGLQPAFF
TGTGCCTGGAGCCAGGACAGGGGGCTGCAACCAGCTTTCTTT
>-|TRBJ1-1|TRBV18|TRBD1
CASSRQGGTNTEAFF
TGTGCCAGCTCCAGACAGGGAGGAACGAACACTGAAGCTTTCTTT
>-|TRBJ1-1|TRBV9|-
CASSKSGTLNTEAFF
TGTGCCAGCAGCAAATCCGGGACACTGAACACTGAAGCTTTCTTT
>few|TRBJ1-5|TRBV5-8|TRBD1
CASSLAQGAIQPQHF
TGTGCCAGCAGCTTGGCTCAGGGGGCGATTCAGCCCCAGCATTTT
>-|TRBJ2-2|TRBV9|TRBD2
CASSPRGSGDTGELFF
TGTGCCAGCAGCCCCCGGGGCAGCGGGGACACCGGGGAGCTGTTTTTT
>-|TRBJ2-2|TRBV5-8|TRBD1
CASSSHRGQGTGELFF
TGTGCCAGCAGCTCGCACAGGGGGCAGGGAACCGGGGAGCTGTTTTTT
>-|TRBJ2-1|TRBV5-6|-
CASSGGKMESYNEQFF
TGTGCCAGCAGCGGGGGGAAAATGGAATCCTACAATGAGCAGTTCTTC
>medium-sized|TRBJ1-3|TRBV3-1/TRBV3-2|TRBD1
CASSQPGRGHGNTIYF
TGTGCCAGCAGCCAGCCGGGCAGGGGGCATGGAAACACCATATATTTT
>-|TRBJ1-2|TRBV7-9|TRBD1
CASSPGTGFAGYTF
TGTGCCAGCAGCCCCGGGACAGGGTTCGCTGGCTACACCTTC
>-|TRBJ1-1|TRBV18|TRBD1
CASRDSQNTEAFF
TGTGCCAGCCGGGACAGCCAAAACACTGAAGCTTTCTTT
>-|TRBJ1-3|TRBV7-9|-
CASSLWSRTSSGNTIYF
TGTGCCAGCAGCTTATGGTCCCGTACTAGCTCTGGAAACACCATATATTTT
>-|TRBJ2-7|TRBV19|TRBD2
CASSIRGEDTYEQYF
TGTGCCAGTAGTATTCGGGGGGAGGATACATACGAGCAGTACTTC
>-|TRBJ1-1|TRBV4-1|-
CASSRGWTENTEAFF
TGCGCCAGCAGCCGAGGCTGGACAGAGAACACTGAAGCTTTCTTT
>-|TRBJ1-6|TRBV28|-
CASNRVNSPLHF
TGTGCCAGCAACAGGGTTAATTCACCCCTCCACTTT
>-|TRBJ1-6|TRBV3-1/TRBV3-2|TRBD1
CATRDRDSPLHF
TGTGCCACACGGGACAGGGACTCACCCCTCCACTTT
>-|TRBJ2-1|TRBV7-7|TRBD2
CASSPSSGGANEQFF
TGTGCTAGCAGCCCCTCTAGCGGGGGGGCAAATGAGCAGTTCTTC
>-|TRBJ1-3|TRBV28|-
CASQGSENTIYF
TGTGCCAGCCAGGGCTCTGAAAACACCATATATTTT
>-|TRBJ1-3|TRBV7-2|-
CASSLAYTAGNTIYF
TGTGCCAGCAGCTTAGCGTATACGGCTGGAAACACCATATATTTT
>-|TRBJ1-2|TRBV12-3/TRBV12-4|-
CASSGGGNGYTF
TGTGCCAGCAGCGGGGGGGGGAATGGCTACACCTTC
>-|TRBJ1-2|TRBV5-1|-
CASSDGGSNYGYTF
TGCGCCAGCAGCGATGGTGGCAGTAACTATGGCTACACCTTC